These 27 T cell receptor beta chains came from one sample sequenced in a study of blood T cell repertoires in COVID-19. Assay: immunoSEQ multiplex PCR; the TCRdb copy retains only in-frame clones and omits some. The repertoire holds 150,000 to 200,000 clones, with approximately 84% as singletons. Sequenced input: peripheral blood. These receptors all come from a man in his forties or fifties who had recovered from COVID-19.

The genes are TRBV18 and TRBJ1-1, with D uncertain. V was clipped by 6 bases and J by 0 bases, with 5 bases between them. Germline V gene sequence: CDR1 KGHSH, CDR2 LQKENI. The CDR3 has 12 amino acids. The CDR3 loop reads CASSELNTEAFF. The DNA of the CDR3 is TGTGCCAGCTCCGAGTTGAACACTGAAGCTTTCTTT.

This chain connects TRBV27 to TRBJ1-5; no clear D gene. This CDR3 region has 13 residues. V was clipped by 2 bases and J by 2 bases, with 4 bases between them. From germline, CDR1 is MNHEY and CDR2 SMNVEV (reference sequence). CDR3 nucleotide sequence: TGTGCCAGCAGTTTAGTAGGCAATCAGCCCCAGCATTTT. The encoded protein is CASSLVGNQPQHF.

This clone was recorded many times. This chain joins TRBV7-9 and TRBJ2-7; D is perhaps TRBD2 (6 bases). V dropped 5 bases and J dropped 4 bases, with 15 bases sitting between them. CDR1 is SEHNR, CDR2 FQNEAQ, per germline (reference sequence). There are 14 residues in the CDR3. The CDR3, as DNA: TGTGCCAGCAGCCTCAACGGGGGAGAATACGAGCAGTACTTC. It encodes CASSLNGGEYEQYF.

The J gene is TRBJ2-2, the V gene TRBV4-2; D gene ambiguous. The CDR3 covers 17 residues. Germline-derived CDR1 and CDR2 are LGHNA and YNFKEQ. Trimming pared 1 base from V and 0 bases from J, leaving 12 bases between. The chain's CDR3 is CASSQGRSMTNTGELFF. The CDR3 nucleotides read TGTGCCAGCAGCCAAGGTCGGAGTATGACGAACACCGGGGAGCTGTTTTTT.

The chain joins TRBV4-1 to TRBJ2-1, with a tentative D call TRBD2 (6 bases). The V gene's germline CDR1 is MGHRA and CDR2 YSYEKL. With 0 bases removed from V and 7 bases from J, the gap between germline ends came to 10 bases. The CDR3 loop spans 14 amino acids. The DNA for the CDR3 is TGCGCCAGCAGCCAAGAGAGTCGGGAGAATGAGCAGTTCTTC. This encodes CASSQESRENEQFF.

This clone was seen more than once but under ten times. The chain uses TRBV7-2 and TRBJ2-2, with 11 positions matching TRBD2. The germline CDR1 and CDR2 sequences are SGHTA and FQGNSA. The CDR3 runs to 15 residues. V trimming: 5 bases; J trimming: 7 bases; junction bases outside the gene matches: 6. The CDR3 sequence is CASSLTSGIGGELFF. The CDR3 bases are TGTGCCAGCAGCCTGACTAGCGGGATAGGCGGGGAGCTGTTTTTT. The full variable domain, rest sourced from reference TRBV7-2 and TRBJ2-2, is GAGVSQSPSNKVTEKGKDVELRCDPISGHTALYWYRQSLGQGLEFLIYFQGNSAPDKSGLPSDRFSAERTGGSVSTLTIQRTQQEDSAVYLCASSLTSGIGGELFFGEGSRLTVL.

The CDR3 coding sequence is TGTGCCAGCAGTAAAATTAGCGGGGGGGTTTACAATGAGCAGTTCTTC. Protein product: CASSKISGGVYNEQFF. This chain links TRBV6-2 or TRBV6-3 with TRBJ2-1; TRBD2 matches at 11 bases. Germline loops: CDR1 MNHEY, CDR2 SVGEGT. CDR3 size: 16 residues. V was clipped by 5 bases and J by 4 bases; unmatched bases: 7.

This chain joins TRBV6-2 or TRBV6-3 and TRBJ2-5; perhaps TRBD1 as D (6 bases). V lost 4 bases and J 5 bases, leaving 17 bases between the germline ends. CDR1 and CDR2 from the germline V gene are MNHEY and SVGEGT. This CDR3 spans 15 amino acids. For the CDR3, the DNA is TGTGCCAGCAGTTCAGGGGACCCGGGTCTGGAGACCCAGTACTTC. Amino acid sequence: CASSSGDPGLETQYF.

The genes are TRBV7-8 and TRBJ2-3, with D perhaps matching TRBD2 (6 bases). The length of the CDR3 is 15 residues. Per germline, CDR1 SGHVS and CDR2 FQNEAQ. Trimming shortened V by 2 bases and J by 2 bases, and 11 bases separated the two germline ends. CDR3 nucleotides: TGTGCCAGCAGCTTACTTAGCGGTAACACAGATACGCAGTATTTT. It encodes CASSLLSGNTDTQYF.

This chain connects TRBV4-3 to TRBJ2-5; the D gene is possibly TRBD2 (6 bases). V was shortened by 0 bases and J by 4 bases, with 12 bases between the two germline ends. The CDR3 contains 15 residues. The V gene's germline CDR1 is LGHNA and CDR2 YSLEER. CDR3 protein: CASSQDRTILETQYF. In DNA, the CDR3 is TGCGCCAGCAGCCAAGATCGGACTATTTTAGAGACCCAGTACTTC.

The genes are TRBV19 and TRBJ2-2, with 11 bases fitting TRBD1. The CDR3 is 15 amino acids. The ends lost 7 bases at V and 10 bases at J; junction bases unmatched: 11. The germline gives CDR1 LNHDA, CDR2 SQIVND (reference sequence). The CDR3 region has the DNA TGTGCCAGTACACCAGGGACAGGGGGTTCTGTGGAGCTGTTTTTT. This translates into CASTPGTGGSVELFF.

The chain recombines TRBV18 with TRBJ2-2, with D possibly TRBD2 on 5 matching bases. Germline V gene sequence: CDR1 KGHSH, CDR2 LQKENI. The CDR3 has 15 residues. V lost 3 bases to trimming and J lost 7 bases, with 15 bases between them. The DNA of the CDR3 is TGTGCCAGCTCACCGGAGGCATGGGTTTACGGGGAGCTGTTTTTT. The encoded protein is CASSPEAWVYGELFF.

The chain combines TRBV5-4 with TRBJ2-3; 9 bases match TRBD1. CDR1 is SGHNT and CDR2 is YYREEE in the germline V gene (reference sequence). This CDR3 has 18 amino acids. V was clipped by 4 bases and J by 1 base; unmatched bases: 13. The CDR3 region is CASSKPGQGLGRTDTQYF. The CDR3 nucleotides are TGTGCCAGCAGCAAACCGGGACAGGGTCTGGGTCGCACAGATACGCAGTATTTT.

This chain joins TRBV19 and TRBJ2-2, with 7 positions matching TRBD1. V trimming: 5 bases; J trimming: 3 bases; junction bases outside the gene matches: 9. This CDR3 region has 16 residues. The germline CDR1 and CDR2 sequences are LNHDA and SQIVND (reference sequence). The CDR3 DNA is TGTGCCAGTAGTCCTAGGGGGCGGCCAGACACCGGGGAGCTGTTTTTT. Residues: CASSPRGRPDTGELFF.

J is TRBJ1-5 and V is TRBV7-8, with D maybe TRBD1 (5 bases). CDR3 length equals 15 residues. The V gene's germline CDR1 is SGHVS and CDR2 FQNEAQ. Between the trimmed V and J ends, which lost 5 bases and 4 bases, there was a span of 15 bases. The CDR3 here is CASSPRWGENQPQHF. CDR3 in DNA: TGTGCCAGCAGCCCAAGGTGGGGGGAAAATCAGCCCCAGCATTTT. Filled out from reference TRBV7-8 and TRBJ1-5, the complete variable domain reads GAGVSQSPRYKVAKRGQDVALRCDPISGHVSLFWYQQALGQGPEFLTYFQNEAQLDKSGLPSDRFFAERPEGSVSTLKIQRTQQEDSAVYLCASSPRWGENQPQHFGDGTRLSIL.

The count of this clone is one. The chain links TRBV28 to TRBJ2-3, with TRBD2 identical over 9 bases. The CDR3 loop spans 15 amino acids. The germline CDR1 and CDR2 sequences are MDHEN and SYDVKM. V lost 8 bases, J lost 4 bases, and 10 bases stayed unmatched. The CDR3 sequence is CASGVAGAAADTQYF. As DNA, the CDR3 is TGTGCCAGCGGGGTAGCGGGAGCCGCGGCAGATACGCAGTATTTT.

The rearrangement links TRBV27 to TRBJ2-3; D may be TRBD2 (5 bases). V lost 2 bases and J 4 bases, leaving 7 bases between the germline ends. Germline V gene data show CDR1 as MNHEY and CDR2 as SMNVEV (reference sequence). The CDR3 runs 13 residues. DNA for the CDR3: TGTGCCAGCAGTTTACGAGGGTCAGATACGCAGTATTTT. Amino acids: CASSLRGSDTQYF.

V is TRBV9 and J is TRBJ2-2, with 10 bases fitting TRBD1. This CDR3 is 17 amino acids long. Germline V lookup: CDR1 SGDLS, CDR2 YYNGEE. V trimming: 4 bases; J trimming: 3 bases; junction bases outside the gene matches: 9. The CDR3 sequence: CASSRNRDRGDTGELFF. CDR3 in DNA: TGTGCCAGCAGCCGTAACCGGGACAGGGGTGACACCGGGGAGCTGTTTTTT.

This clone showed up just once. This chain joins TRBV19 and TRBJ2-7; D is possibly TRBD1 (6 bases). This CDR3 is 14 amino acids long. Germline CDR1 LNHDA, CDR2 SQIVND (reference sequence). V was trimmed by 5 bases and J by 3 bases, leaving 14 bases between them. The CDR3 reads CASSPPGTIYEQYF. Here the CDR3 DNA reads TGTGCCAGTAGTCCCCCCGGGACAATCTACGAGCAGTACTTC.

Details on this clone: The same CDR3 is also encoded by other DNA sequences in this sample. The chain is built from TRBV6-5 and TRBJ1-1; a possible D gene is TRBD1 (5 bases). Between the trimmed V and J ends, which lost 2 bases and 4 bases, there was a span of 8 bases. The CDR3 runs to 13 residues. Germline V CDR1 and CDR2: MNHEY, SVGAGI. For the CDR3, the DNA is TGTGCCAGCAGTTACCGGCAGGGCACTGAAGCTTTCTTT. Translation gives CASSYRQGTEAFF.

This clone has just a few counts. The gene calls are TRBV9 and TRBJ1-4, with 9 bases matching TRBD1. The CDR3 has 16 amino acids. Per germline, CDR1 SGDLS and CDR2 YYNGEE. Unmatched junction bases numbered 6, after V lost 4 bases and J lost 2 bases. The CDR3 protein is CASSFTGTGTNEKLFF. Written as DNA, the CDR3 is TGTGCCAGCAGCTTCACCGGGACAGGGACTAATGAAAAACTGTTTTTT.

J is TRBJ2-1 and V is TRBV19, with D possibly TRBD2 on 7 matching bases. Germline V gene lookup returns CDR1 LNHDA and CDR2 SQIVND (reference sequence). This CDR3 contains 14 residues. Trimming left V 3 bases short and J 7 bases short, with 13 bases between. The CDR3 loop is CASSMVGGANEQFF. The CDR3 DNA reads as TGTGCCAGTAGTATGGTGGGGGGGGCGAATGAGCAGTTCTTC.

CDR3 loop: CSASNARKVSYNEQFF. The CDR3 DNA reads TGCAGTGCTAGTAACGCTAGAAAGGTTTCCTACAATGAGCAGTTCTTC. The chain links TRBV20-1 to TRBJ2-1, with D hard to call. Germline V gives CDR1 DFQATT, CDR2 SNEGSKA (reference sequence). With 3 bases removed from V and 1 base from J, the gap between germline ends came to 16 bases. CDR3 length: 16 amino acids.

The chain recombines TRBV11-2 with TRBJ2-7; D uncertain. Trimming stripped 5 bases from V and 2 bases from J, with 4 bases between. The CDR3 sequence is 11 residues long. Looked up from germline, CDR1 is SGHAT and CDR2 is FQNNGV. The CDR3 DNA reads TGTGCCAGCAGCCCTGCCTACGAGCAGTACTTC. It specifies CASSPAYEQYF.

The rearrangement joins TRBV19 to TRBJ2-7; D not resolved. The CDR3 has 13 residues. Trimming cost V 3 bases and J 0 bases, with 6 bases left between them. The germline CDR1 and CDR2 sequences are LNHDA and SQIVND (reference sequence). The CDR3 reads CASSISLSYEQYF. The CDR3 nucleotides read TGTGCCAGTAGTATCTCCCTCTCCTACGAGCAGTACTTC.

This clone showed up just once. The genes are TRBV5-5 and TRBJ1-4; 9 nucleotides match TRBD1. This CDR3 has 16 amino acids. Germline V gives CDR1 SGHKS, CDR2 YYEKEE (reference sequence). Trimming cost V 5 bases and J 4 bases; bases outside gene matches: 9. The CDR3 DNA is TGTGCCAGCAGACTACAGGGGGCGCTGAGTAATGAAAAACTGTTTTTT. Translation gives CASRLQGALSNEKLFF.

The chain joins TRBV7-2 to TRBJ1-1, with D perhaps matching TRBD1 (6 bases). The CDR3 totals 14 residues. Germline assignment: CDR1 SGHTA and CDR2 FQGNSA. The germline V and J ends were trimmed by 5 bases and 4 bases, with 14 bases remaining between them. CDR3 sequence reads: CASSPTTGGTEAFF. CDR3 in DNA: TGTGCCAGCAGCCCCACGACAGGAGGCACTGAAGCTTTCTTT.